Detailed here is one T cell receptor (beta chain). The V gene's germline CDR1 is SGHNT and CDR2 YYREEE (reference sequence). V trimming: 0 bases; J trimming: 7 bases; junction bases outside the gene matches: 8. The CDR3 length is 15 residues. The record originates from a study of OX40 agonist ivuxolimab in advanced cancers. For the study at large: Two cutaneous melanoma patients and one hepatocellular carcinoma patient, three in all, had partial responses.

Produced via immunoSEQ multiplex PCR; TCRdb's table is partial and in-frame only. The top ten clones hold roughly a fifth of a sample with 40,000 or so clones, almost 80% of them seen once. This clonotype was sampled from an adult with an advanced solid tumor such as melanoma, head and neck, liver or kidney cancer. The V gene is TRBV5-4, the J gene TRBJ1-2, with TRBD1 matching 8 bases. The source was CD4+ or CD8+ T cells sorted from blood, collected in a trial of the OX40 agonist ivuxolimab. CDR3 bases: TGTGCCAGCAGCTTGGTTGGGCAGGGGGCACTTGGCTACACCTTC. It encodes CASSLVGQGALGYTF. Drawing the rest from reference TRBV5-4 and TRBJ1-2, the complete variable domain is ETGVTQSPTHLIKTRGQQVTLRCSSQSGHNTVSWYQQALGQGPQFIFQYYREEENGRGNFPPRFSGLQFPNYSSELNVNALELDDSALYLCASSLVGQGALGYTFGSGTRLTVV.